One and the same sample provided the 14 T cell receptor beta chains below, sequenced in a study of blood T cells in healthy people across ages. With a J-beta primer mix and a sample-barcoded 5' primer, a second PCR ran about 7 to 12 cycles. TCRdb reanalysed the 5' RACE reads using MiXCR and keeps one entry per CDR3 protein. The sample has 1,500,000 or so distinct CDR3 sequences; approximately 42% are singletons. The material sequenced was blood. These receptors all come from a woman in her late teens or twenties in good health.

The chain joins TRBV5-1 to TRBJ2-1; D possibly corresponds to TRBD2 (7 bases). This CDR3 is built from 15 residues. The germline CDR1 and CDR2 sequences are SGHRS and YFSETQ. V was clipped by 2 bases and J by 4 bases, with 13 bases between them. In DNA, the CDR3 is TGCGCCAGCAGCTTTGGGGGGGGCCATTACAATGAGCAGTTCTTC. It translates to CASSFGGGHYNEQFF. Variable domain in full (rest from reference TRBV5-1 and TRBJ2-1): KAGVTQTPRYLIKTRGQQVTLSCSPISGHRSVSWYQQTPGQGLQFLFEYFSETQRNKGNFPGRFSGRQFSNSRSEMNVSTLELGDSALYLCASSFGGGHYNEQFFGPGTRLTVL.

This CDR3 is CASSYLDSGANVLTF. The DNA of the CDR3 is TGTGCCAGCAGTTACTTGGACTCTGGGGCCAACGTCCTGACTTTC. This chain connects TRBV6-5 to TRBJ2-6; the D is unclear. Trimming cost V 1 base and J 0 bases, with 4 bases left between them. The CDR3 length is 15 residues. Germline assignment: CDR1 MNHEY and CDR2 SVGAGI.

The CDR3 sequence: CSAREGLAGSYEQFF. The CDR3 DNA is TGCAGTGCTAGAGAGGGACTAGCGGGAAGCTATGAGCAGTTCTTC. The chain employs TRBV20-1 and TRBJ2-1, with 13 nucleotides matching TRBD2. Per the germline V gene, CDR1 is DFQATT and CDR2 is SNEGSKA (reference sequence). V was pared by 0 bases and J by 8 bases, with 4 bases of the junction left unmatched. The CDR3 is 15 amino acids.

This clonotype was seen a handful of times. The chain is built from TRBV5-1 and TRBJ2-7; D is unclear. The CDR3 totals 14 residues. Germline CDR1 reads SGHRS; CDR2 reads YFSETQ. V lost 4 bases to trimming and J lost 5 bases, with 16 bases between them. CDR3 amino acids: CASSVLQVSDEQYF. The CDR3 nucleotides read TGCGCCAGCAGCGTGTTGCAGGTCTCGGACGAGCAGTACTTC.

The V and J genes are TRBV29-1 and TRBJ2-7; 10 positions agree with TRBD1. Germline loops: CDR1 SQVTM, CDR2 ANQGSEA. The CDR3 sequence is 16 residues long. The V segment lost 5 bases and the J segment 2 bases; nucleotides outside the gene matches: 12. DNA of the CDR3: TGCAGCGTTTTATTACCCGGGACAGGGGTAACCTACGAGCAGTACTTC. Amino acids: CSVLLPGTGVTYEQYF.

Many counts were recorded for this clonotype. The chain links TRBV7-6 to TRBJ1-6; TRBD1 matches at 8 bases. Germline V gene sequence: CDR1 SGHVS, CDR2 FNYEAQ. This CDR3 contains 17 residues. V shed 1 base and J 6 bases; nucleotides not matched to a gene: 8. In nucleotides, the CDR3 is TGTGCCAGCAGCTTAGTTGCCCGGGGACAGGTTAATTCACCCCTCCACTTT. Its protein product is CASSLVARGQVNSPLHF.

Only a few counts were recorded for this clonotype. The rearrangement uses TRBV7-9 and TRBJ2-1; no firm D call. Germline CDR1 SEHNR, CDR2 FQNEAQ (reference sequence). V lost 4 bases, J lost 0 bases, and 10 bases lay in between. CDR3 length equals 15 residues. CDR3: CASSSLDHSYNEQFF. In nucleotides, the CDR3 is TGTGCCAGCAGCTCCCTGGACCACTCCTACAATGAGCAGTTCTTC.

V usage is TRBV11-1 and J usage is TRBJ1-1; D remains ambiguous. V was shortened by 5 bases and J by 4 bases, with 11 bases between the two germline ends. Germline V gene data show CDR1 as SGHAT and CDR2 as FQDESV (reference sequence). The CDR3 consists of 13 residues. Here the CDR3 DNA reads TGTGCCAGCAGCAAAACGAGTACCACTGAAGCTTTCTTT. As protein: CASSKTSTTEAFF.

The chain carries TRBV25-1 and TRBJ1-2; a weak D match, TRBD1 (6 bases). Germline-derived CDR1 and CDR2 are MGHDK and SYGVNS. V shed 6 bases and J shed 3 bases, with 14 bases lying between them. The CDR3 contains 14 residues. CDR3 residues: CASSPLPGDYGYTF. The DNA of the CDR3 is TGTGCCAGCAGCCCCCTCCCAGGGGACTATGGCTACACCTTC.

The V and J genes are TRBV20-1 and TRBJ1-2; a possible D gene is TRBD1 (5 bases). V dropped 7 bases and J dropped 2 bases, with 11 bases sitting between them. There are 12 residues in the CDR3. Germline V gene sequence: CDR1 DFQATT, CDR2 SNEGSKA (reference sequence). CDR3 loop: CSGGGFNYGYTF. The CDR3 DNA reads TGCAGTGGTGGGGGTTTCAACTATGGCTACACCTTC.

This clonotype was counted at least ten times. The CDR3 DNA reads TGTGCCAGCAGGGCTCAGAACTATGGCTACACCTTC. This gives the protein CASRAQNYGYTF. This rearrangement joins TRBV2 to TRBJ1-2; D remains unclear. Per germline, CDR1 SNHLY and CDR2 FYNNEI. The CDR3 is 12 residues long. The V and J ends lost 6 bases and 2 bases respectively, with 7 bases between them.

This clonotype was picked up a small number of times. The V gene is TRBV5-1, the J gene TRBJ1-5; TRBD1 agrees at 7 bases. J lost 7 bases, V lost 1 base, and 5 bases had no gene match. This CDR3 comprises 14 residues. CDR1 and CDR2 from the germline V gene are SGHRS and YFSETQ. The DNA of the CDR3 is TGCGCCAGCAGCTTGACAGGGGATGGCCAGCCCCAGCATTTT. Translating it yields CASSLTGDGQPQHF. The entire variable domain, with the rest obtained from reference TRBV5-1 and TRBJ1-5, is as follows: KAGVTQTPRYLIKTRGQQVTLSCSPISGHRSVSWYQQTPGQGLQFLFEYFSETQRNKGNFPGRFSGRQFSNSRSEMNVSTLELGDSALYLCASSLTGDGQPQHFGDGTRLSIL.

The chain couples TRBV29-1 to TRBJ1-1; 10 nucleotides agree with TRBD1. After removal of 8 bases from V and 2 bases from J, the junction contained 5 bases not matched to a gene. Germline CDR1 and CDR2: SQVTM and ANQGSEA. The CDR3 totals 13 residues. The CDR3 loop is CSIGDRGNTEAFF. In DNA form, the CDR3 reads TGCAGCATAGGGGACAGGGGTAACACTGAAGCTTTCTTT. Drawing the rest from reference TRBV29-1 and TRBJ1-1, the complete variable domain is SAVISQKPSRDICQRGTSLTIQCQVDSQVTMMFWYRQQPGQSLTLIATANQGSEATYESGFVIDKFPISRPNLTFSTLTVSNMSPEDSSIYLCSIGDRGNTEAFFGQGTRLTVV.

V gene TRBV12-3 or TRBV12-4 combines with J gene TRBJ2-5; D is unclear. Trimming removed 6 bases at V and 4 bases at J, with 12 bases between. The CDR3 is made up of 13 amino acids. The CDR3 DNA reads TGTGCCAGCAGCCCGGGCATGCGAGAGACCCAGTACTTC. It yields the protein CASSPGMRETQYF.